These 25 T cell receptor beta chains came from one sample sequenced in a study of Graves' ophthalmopathy and Graves' hyperthyroidism. RNA transcripts served as template for amplifying TCR beta CDR3 sequences. The first-round RT-PCR employed HTBI primers together with the Qiagen OneStep RT-PCR kit. A multiplex PCR was then performed as the second round. TCRdb reanalysed the multiplex PCR reads using MiXCR and keeps one entry per CDR3 protein. The data hold about 210,000 distinct CDR3 sequences, with 25% to 30% observed a single time. Sequencing was performed on peripheral blood. Receptors originate from a man aged 45 to 65 with Graves' ophthalmopathy.

The chain links TRBV7-9 to TRBJ2-7; TRBD1 aligns across 7 bases. Germline trimming cut 5 bases from V and 3 bases from J; bases unmatched to any gene: 10. The CDR3 sequence is 15 residues long. CDR1 SEHNR and CDR2 FQNEAQ come from the germline V gene (reference sequence). The CDR3 coding sequence is TGTGCCAGCAGCCCCGGACAGGACACCAACTACGAGCAGTACTTC. As protein: CASSPGQDTNYEQYF.

This clonotype was observed at least ten times. The chain couples TRBV19 to TRBJ1-5, with 12 bases identical to TRBD1. This CDR3 region has 16 residues. V was clipped by 5 bases and J by 5 bases; unmatched bases: 7. Germline lookup yields CDR1 LNHDA and CDR2 SQIVND (reference sequence). CDR3 nucleotides: TGTGCCAGTAGTCCCTGGGACAGGGGGCGCGATCAGCCCCAGCATTTT. Translation gives CASSPWDRGRDQPQHF.

The chain joins TRBV4-1 to TRBJ1-5; no definite D call. This CDR3 is built from 14 residues. Germline V lookup: CDR1 MGHRA, CDR2 YSYEKL. Trimming stripped 0 bases from V and 6 bases from J, with 9 bases between. CDR3 in DNA: TGCGCCAGCAGCCAAGAGCCAGTTGCTCAGCCCCAGCATTTT. It translates to CASSQEPVAQPQHF.

This clonotype was observed many times. This chain connects TRBV5-1 to TRBJ2-5, with 7 bases identical to TRBD2. With 0 bases clipped from V and 5 bases from J, the junction kept 16 bases outside the gene matches. The CDR3 runs to 18 residues. Germline CDR1 is SGHRS and CDR2 is YFSETQ. The CDR3 loop reads CASSLGPAASGKGETQYF. The CDR3 nucleotides are TGCGCCAGCAGCTTGGGGCCGGCCGCCAGCGGGAAGGGGGAGACCCAGTACTTC.

This clonotype was recorded many times. J is TRBJ1-5 and V is TRBV6-2 or TRBV6-3; D is unresolved. This CDR3 comprises 14 residues. V was clipped by 6 bases and J by 6 bases, with 15 bases between them. Germline V gene data show CDR1 as MNHEY and CDR2 as SVGEGT. The CDR3 here is CASRGAGFSQPQHF. The CDR3 DNA is TGTGCCAGCAGGGGAGCGGGGTTTTCTCAGCCCCAGCATTTT.

This chain links TRBV20-1 with TRBJ2-5; 13 bases agree with TRBD2. Looked up from germline, CDR1 is DFQATT and CDR2 is SNEGSKA (reference sequence). The CDR3 has 15 residues. The trim removed 6 bases at V and 4 bases at J, leaving 8 bases unmatched. The CDR3 is CSAVLAGGPRETQYF. The CDR3 nucleotides are TGCAGTGCCGTACTAGCGGGAGGGCCCCGAGAGACCCAGTACTTC.

This clonotype was observed a handful of times. CDR3 protein: CASSFRLAGGYEQYF. In DNA form, the CDR3 reads TGTGCCAGCAGTTTCAGACTAGCGGGAGGCTACGAGCAGTACTTC. This chain joins TRBV6-2 or TRBV6-3 and TRBJ2-7, with 13 bases identical to TRBD2. The V and J ends lost 4 bases and 3 bases, in that order; junction bases with no gene match: 3. The V gene's germline CDR1 is MNHEY and CDR2 SVGEGT. CDR3 length: 15 residues.

This clonotype was counted ten times or more. The genes are TRBV6-4 and TRBJ1-5; D perhaps matches TRBD1 (6 bases). Trimming shortened V by 0 bases and J by 2 bases, and 11 bases separated the two germline ends. This CDR3 has 16 amino acids. Germline loops: CDR1 MRHNA, CDR2 SNTAGT. The CDR3 sequence: CASSDSRSGGNQPQHF. The DNA for the CDR3 is TGTGCCAGCAGTGACTCAAGGTCAGGGGGCAATCAGCCCCAGCATTTT.

V gene TRBV6-1 combines with J gene TRBJ2-5; 10 bases fit TRBD2. Germline V gene sequence: CDR1 MNHNS, CDR2 SASEGT. CDR3 length: 15 amino acids. V shed 6 bases and J 6 bases; nucleotides not matched to a gene: 10. The CDR3 coding sequence is TGTGCCAGCAGCCTTACCGGGACTAGCGTTAAGACCCAGTACTTC. Translating gives CASSLTGTSVKTQYF.

This clonotype appeared once. This chain connects TRBV19 to TRBJ1-1; no reliable D call. This CDR3 region has 14 residues. Per the germline V gene, CDR1 is LNHDA and CDR2 is SQIVND (reference sequence). Trimming removed 10 bases at V and 1 base at J, with 16 bases between. The CDR3 bases are TGTGCCACAGCCTCGACTGCCCCGAACACTGAAGCTTTCTTT. Translated, it gives CATASTAPNTEAFF.

This clonotype was counted at least ten times. The gene calls are TRBV13 and TRBJ2-7; TRBD2 aligns across 8 bases. V trimming: 0 bases; J trimming: 4 bases; junction bases outside the gene matches: 8. The CDR3 runs to 16 residues. CDR1 is PRHDT, CDR2 FYEKMQ, per germline (reference sequence). CDR3 region: CASSLGGSGASYEQYF. For the CDR3, the DNA is TGTGCCAGCAGCTTAGGCGGTAGCGGGGCCTCTTACGAGCAGTACTTC.

The chain has TRBV30 and TRBJ1-2; D perhaps matches TRBD1 (5 bases). This CDR3 region has 11 residues. In germline, CDR1 is GTSNPN, CDR2 SVGIG (reference sequence). The germline V and J ends were trimmed by 3 bases and 6 bases, with 8 bases remaining between them. For the CDR3, the DNA is TGTGCCTGGAGCGGAGGGGATGGCTACACCTTC. It yields the protein CAWSGGDGYTF.

The CDR3 DNA reads TGTGCCACCAAAGCTTGGACGGTGAACACTGAAGCTTTCTTT. It codes for CATKAWTVNTEAFF. The rearrangement joins TRBV6-1 to TRBJ1-1, with D hard to call. The V gene lost 10 bases and the J gene lost 0 bases, with 15 bases spanning the gap. The germline gives CDR1 MNHNS, CDR2 SASEGT. The CDR3 has 14 amino acids.

This clonotype was counted at least ten times. This rearrangement joins TRBV27 to TRBJ2-4, with D possibly matching TRBD1 (6 bases). With 10 bases removed from V and 7 bases from J, the gap between germline ends came to 14 bases. The CDR3 consists of 12 residues. Looked up from germline, CDR1 is MNHEY and CDR2 is SMNVEV (reference sequence). The CDR3, as DNA: TGTGCCACATTGGGGGCCGAGAACATTCAGTACTTC. Translating gives CATLGAENIQYF.

Ten or more counts support this clonotype. The chain is built from TRBV7-3 and TRBJ2-2; perhaps TRBD1 as D (6 bases). V lost 4 bases, J lost 6 bases, and 12 bases lay in between. The germline V gene has CDR1 SGHTA and CDR2 FQGTGA. The CDR3 runs to 14 residues. This CDR3 is CASSSITGSGELFF. The CDR3 DNA reads TGTGCCAGCAGCTCCATAACAGGGTCCGGGGAGCTGTTTTTT.

This clonotype has at least ten counts. V is TRBV25-1 and J is TRBJ1-2, with TRBD1 as a possible D gene (5 bases). The CDR3 spans 13 residues. Germline assignment: CDR1 MGHDK and CDR2 SYGVNS. The ends were cut back, 0 bases at V and 6 bases at J, with 8 bases in the middle. CDR3 in amino acids: CASSEYLRDGYTF. As DNA, the CDR3 is TGTGCCAGCAGTGAATATCTCAGGGATGGCTACACCTTC.

This clonotype was seen ten or more times. The chain couples TRBV28 to TRBJ2-7, with 7 bases fitting TRBD1. The CDR3 is 16 residues long. Germline CDR1 MDHEN, CDR2 SYDVKM. V gave up 4 bases and J gave up 7 bases; unmatched junction bases: 16. Here the CDR3 reads CASSSRRDSLLGEQYF. The CDR3 bases are TGTGCCAGCAGTTCCCGCCGGGACAGTTTACTCGGGGAGCAGTACTTC.

CDR3 coding DNA: TGTGCCAGCAGTAACAGGGAAGGAGTAAACACTGAAGCTTTCTTT. It codes for CASSNREGVNTEAFF. This chain connects TRBV6-5 to TRBJ1-1; D might be TRBD1 (6 bases). The ends were cut back, 5 bases at V and 2 bases at J, with 15 bases in the middle. This CDR3 contains 15 residues. The V gene's germline CDR1 is MNHEY and CDR2 SVGAGI.

Ten or more counts support this clonotype. The rearrangement uses TRBV12-3 or TRBV12-4 and TRBJ2-7; D is undetermined. Trimming took 5 bases from V and 0 from J, leaving 8 bases between them. CDR3 length: 13 residues. The chain's CDR3 is CASSDPGSYEQYF. CDR3 DNA: TGTGCCAGCAGTGACCCTGGCTCCTACGAGCAGTACTTC.

This clonotype was detected ten times or more. The chain uses TRBV4-2 and TRBJ2-7; D remains unclear. CDR3 size: 13 residues. The germline V gene has CDR1 LGHNA and CDR2 YNFKEQ. V was cut by 3 bases and J by 3 bases, with 9 bases left in between. The CDR3 nucleotides are TGTGCCAGCAGCCACGGACGAATCTACGAGCAGTACTTC. This gives the protein CASSHGRIYEQYF.

This clonotype appeared many times. The chain couples TRBV6-1 to TRBJ2-7; TRBD2 matches at 11 bases. The CDR3 covers 15 residues. V lost 4 bases and J lost 2; bases outside the gene matches: 4. Germline V lookup: CDR1 MNHNS, CDR2 SASEGT. As DNA, the CDR3 is TGTGCCAGCAGTGGGGGACTAGCGGAAACCTACGAGCAGTACTTC. It yields the protein CASSGGLAETYEQYF.

This clonotype occurred many times. The chain is built from TRBV7-2 and TRBJ2-7; D is unresolved. The V gene lost 0 bases and the J gene lost 2 bases, with 8 bases spanning the gap. Germline V lookup: CDR1 SGHTA, CDR2 FQGNSA. The CDR3 consists of 14 residues. The CDR3 is CASSLAHSPYEQYF. The CDR3 region has the DNA TGTGCCAGCAGCTTAGCTCACAGTCCCTACGAGCAGTACTTC. The variable domain in full, completed from reference TRBV7-2 and TRBJ2-7, reads GAGVSQSPSNKVTEKGKDVELRCDPISGHTALYWYRQSLGQGLEFLIYFQGNSAPDKSGLPSDRFSAERTGGSVSTLTIQRTQQEDSAVYLCASSLAHSPYEQYFGPGTRLTVT.

This clonotype was observed at least ten times. This sequence may be a read error, since a much larger clone differs from it by one base. The chain uses TRBV27 and TRBJ2-5, with 7 bases fitting TRBD1. The germline V gene has CDR1 MNHEY and CDR2 SMNVEV (reference sequence). The CDR3 contains 14 residues. CDR3 nucleotides: TGTGCCAGCAGTTCCCGGGACAGAGAAGAAACCCGGTACTTC. The encoded protein is CASSSRDREETRYF.

The chain couples TRBV12-3 or TRBV12-4 to TRBJ1-2; 10 bases fit TRBD1. This CDR3 region has 15 residues. V shed 1 base and J 8 bases; nucleotides not matched to a gene: 7. CDR3: CASSLGGTGDFGYTF. For the CDR3, the DNA is TGTGCCAGCAGTTTAGGGGGGACAGGGGACTTCGGCTACACCTTC.

This clonotype was seen at least ten times. The chain combines TRBV18 with TRBJ2-5; 9 bases line up with TRBD2. Germline CDR1 and CDR2: KGHSH and LQKENI. V dropped 2 bases and J dropped 2; count of bases not matched to a gene: 6. CDR3 size: 16 residues. The CDR3 nucleotides are TGTGCCAGCTCACCAAGGCCTAGCGGGGCTCAAGAGACCCAGTACTTC. Residues: CASSPRPSGAQETQYF.